The 31 T cell receptor beta chains below come from one sample, sequenced in a study of shared clonotypes between healthy human individuals. The naive CD8 population came from CD45RO-negative cells selected for CCR7, without terminally differentiated effector memory CD45RA+ cells. Repertoires were generated with immunoSEQ multiplex PCR, while TCRdb's copy carries only in-frame clones and drops some. The sample lists about 580,000 clones, roughly 98% occurring once. The specimen was naive CD8+ T cells sorted from blood. The receptors derive from a man aged 25-45 years in good health.

The CDR3 DNA sequence: TGTGCCAGCAGCTCCTTTAGCAATCAGCCCCAGCATTTT. It specifies CASSSFSNQPQHF. This chain joins TRBV7-9 and TRBJ1-5; unclear D gene. Trimming shortened V by 4 bases and J by 0 bases, and 4 bases separated the two germline ends. The CDR3 loop spans 13 amino acids. Germline CDR1 and CDR2: SEHNR and FQNEAQ (reference sequence).

The rearrangement joins TRBV27 to TRBJ2-1, with no clear D. V lost 6 bases, J lost 8 bases, and 11 bases lay in between. The CDR3 totals 12 residues. Germline V gives CDR1 MNHEY, CDR2 SMNVEV (reference sequence). This CDR3 is CASSPRMYEQFF. The CDR3 DNA reads as TGTGCCAGCAGCCCAAGAATGTATGAGCAGTTCTTC.

The V and J genes are TRBV29-1 and TRBJ2-3; D possibly corresponds to TRBD1 (6 bases). CDR1 and CDR2 (germline): SQVTM, ANQGSEA. V was trimmed by 4 bases and J by 5 bases, leaving 13 bases between them. The CDR3 covers 13 residues. The CDR3 DNA follows: TGCAGCGTTGTTGGTCAGGGGAAAGATACGCAGTATTTT. It specifies CSVVGQGKDTQYF.

The V gene is TRBV5-8, the J gene TRBJ2-5; possibly TRBD2 for D (5 bases). The ends were cut back, 0 bases at V and 5 bases at J, with 8 bases in the middle. CDR1 SGHTS and CDR2 YDEGEE come from the germline V gene. The CDR3 spans 13 residues. CDR3 DNA: TGTGCCAGCAGCTTGGGACTATGGGAGACCCAGTACTTC. Protein product: CASSLGLWETQYF.

This clone was seen just once. The V and J genes are TRBV6-6 and TRBJ2-7, with no clear D. The V and J ends lost 0 bases and 6 bases respectively, with 9 bases between them. The length of the CDR3 is 13 residues. Germline-derived CDR1 and CDR2 are MNHNY and SVGAGI (reference sequence). The CDR3 sequence is CASSYSGLGEQYF. CDR3 DNA: TGTGCCAGCAGTTACTCTGGGCTCGGCGAGCAGTACTTC.

This clone was seen a single time. CDR3 residues: CASSQGPEETQYF. The CDR3 DNA follows: TGTGCCAGCAGTCAGGGCCCCGAAGAGACCCAGTACTTC. The gene calls are TRBV6-6 and TRBJ2-5; a possible D gene is TRBD1 (5 bases). The V end was cut by 5 bases, the J end by 3 bases, with 10 bases between. Per germline, CDR1 MNHNY and CDR2 SVGAGI (reference sequence). This CDR3 has 13 residues.

The rearrangement joins TRBV29-1 to TRBJ2-7; D gene uncertain. V was cut by 3 bases and J by 0 bases, with 6 bases left in between. Germline V gene lookup returns CDR1 SQVTM and CDR2 ANQGSEA. The CDR3 extends over 12 amino acids. For the CDR3, the DNA is TGCAGCGTTGATTCAGGCTCCTACGAGCAGTACTTC. It codes for CSVDSGSYEQYF.

V and J are TRBV6-6 and TRBJ1-2; TRBD1 aligns across 10 bases. Germline-derived CDR1 and CDR2 are MNHNY and SVGAGI (reference sequence). The CDR3 length is 15 residues. The trim removed 2 bases at V and 6 bases at J, leaving 6 bases unmatched. CDR3 in amino acids: CASSYTSTGGDGYTF. The DNA of the CDR3 is TGTGCCAGCAGTTACACCTCGACAGGGGGCGATGGCTACACCTTC.

V usage is TRBV5-6 and J usage is TRBJ2-7; 9 bases are shared with TRBD1. Germline trimming cut 2 bases from V and 2 bases from J; bases unmatched to any gene: 11. There are 17 residues in the CDR3. Germline assignment: CDR1 SGHDT and CDR2 YYEEEE. The CDR3 bases are TGTGCCAGCAGCTTAGCGGTTTTACGGACAGGGGCCTACGAGCAGTACTTC. Translation gives CASSLAVLRTGAYEQYF.

The chain recombines TRBV2 with TRBJ2-3, with a possible D match to TRBD1 (6 bases). Germline lookup yields CDR1 SNHLY and CDR2 FYNNEI. The V gene lost 7 bases and the J gene lost 3 bases, with 14 bases spanning the gap. CDR3 size: 14 residues. CDR3 in DNA: TGTGCCAGCATCGACAGGTTGAGGACAGATACGCAGTATTTT. Protein: CASIDRLRTDTQYF.

The V gene is TRBV7-8, the J gene TRBJ2-4; 8 nucleotides align to TRBD2. This CDR3 has 15 amino acids. Germline V gene data show CDR1 as SGHVS and CDR2 as FQNEAQ. Unmatched junction bases numbered 12, after V lost 0 bases and J lost 14 bases. The CDR3 DNA follows: TGTGCCAGCAGCTTAGCCCCGGGGGGGACTCGAGGGGAGTACTTC. Amino acid sequence: CASSLAPGGTRGEYF. Combining the CDR3 with reference TRBV7-8 and TRBJ2-4 gives the whole variable domain GAGVSQSPRYKVAKRGQDVALRCDPISGHVSLFWYQQALGQGPEFLTYFQNEAQLDKSGLPSDRFFAERPEGSVSTLKIQRTQQEDSAVYLCASSLAPGGTRGEYFGAGTRLSVL.

The rearrangement uses TRBV9 and TRBJ2-5, with D possibly called TRBD1 or TRBD2 (5 bases each). V lost 1 base and J 1 base, leaving 14 bases between the germline ends. This CDR3 has 16 residues. The germline gives CDR1 SGDLS, CDR2 YYNGEE. The CDR3 region has the DNA TGTGCCAGCAGCGTATACGGGGCCGACTTCCAAGAGACCCAGTACTTC. Protein sequence: CASSVYGADFQETQYF.

V usage is TRBV29-1 and J usage is TRBJ2-7, with 8 bases lining up with TRBD1. This CDR3 contains 13 residues. The germline gives CDR1 SQVTM, CDR2 ANQGSEA. V trimming: 8 bases; J trimming: 2 bases; junction bases outside the gene matches: 8. CDR3 sequence reads: CSPGTGRAYEQYF. The CDR3 nucleotides are TGCAGCCCAGGGACAGGCCGCGCCTACGAGCAGTACTTC.

The gene calls are TRBV7-9 and TRBJ2-1; 9 nucleotides align to TRBD2. Germline CDR1 and CDR2: SEHNR and FQNEAQ (reference sequence). With V trimmed by 7 bases and J by 8 bases, 15 bases remained unmatched. The CDR3 consists of 16 residues. The CDR3 DNA is TGTGCCAGCACCGGATGGGGCGGGAGGGCATTCCATGAGCAGTTCTTC. It translates to CASTGWGGRAFHEQFF.

V gene TRBV15 combines with J gene TRBJ2-7; 11 bases match TRBD2. J was trimmed by 3 bases and V by 8 bases; bases with no gene match: 6. This CDR3 spans 14 amino acids. The germline CDR1 and CDR2 sequences are LNHNV and YYDKDF (reference sequence). The CDR3 nucleotides are TGTGCCACCTCCGGGACTAGCGGCGGCTACGAGCAGTACTTC. Amino acids: CATSGTSGGYEQYF.

This chain links TRBV11-2 with TRBJ1-1; a possible D gene is TRBD1 (6 bases). The length of the CDR3 is 14 residues. Germline CDR1 reads SGHAT; CDR2 reads FQNNGV. Trimming shortened V by 4 bases and J by 4 bases, and 13 bases separated the two germline ends. In nucleotides, the CDR3 is TGTGCCAGCAGCTCCAGGGGTTGGCGCACTGAAGCTTTCTTT. This sequence encodes CASSSRGWRTEAFF.

The chain is built from TRBV27 and TRBJ2-1; maybe TRBD2 (6 bases). V shed 7 bases and J shed 0 bases, with 13 bases lying between them. The CDR3 has 15 amino acids. CDR1 MNHEY and CDR2 SMNVEV come from the germline V gene (reference sequence). CDR3 sequence reads: CASIPAGSSYNEQFF. The DNA of the CDR3 is TGTGCCAGCATCCCAGCGGGCAGCTCCTACAATGAGCAGTTCTTC.

This sequence joins TRBV11-2 and TRBJ2-2, with TRBD2 as a possible D gene (5 bases). In germline, CDR1 is SGHAT, CDR2 FQNNGV. The CDR3 extends over 12 amino acids. Trimming removed 5 bases at V and 7 bases at J, with 8 bases between. The CDR3 bases are TGTGCCAGCAGCGCAGACTACGGGGAGCTGTTTTTT. This sequence encodes CASSADYGELFF. The full variable domain, rest sourced from reference TRBV11-2 and TRBJ2-2, is EAGVAQSPRYKIIEKRQSVAFWCNPISGHATLYWYQQILGQGPKLLIQFQNNGVVDDSQLPKDRFSAERLKGVDSTLKIQPAKLEDSAVYLCASSADYGELFFGEGSRLTVL.

As concerns this clone: The same CDR3 also results from other DNA sequences found in this sample. The chain uses TRBV11-2 and TRBJ2-7; D call uncertain. Trimming took off 1 base at V and 4 bases at J, with 8 bases between the two ends. Germline CDR1 reads SGHAT; CDR2 reads FQNNGV. The CDR3 spans 13 residues. CDR3 region: CASSLGQPYEQYF. CDR3 coding DNA: TGTGCCAGCAGCTTAGGGCAGCCATACGAGCAGTACTTC.

Worth noting for this clone: This same CDR3 is encoded by further DNA sequences in the sample. The chain carries TRBV7-9 and TRBJ2-7; D is ambiguous. This CDR3 comprises 12 residues. Trimming left V 5 bases short and J 3 bases short, with 8 bases between. CDR1 and CDR2 from the germline V gene are SEHNR and FQNEAQ (reference sequence). CDR3 sequence: CASSLRVYEQYF. DNA of the CDR3: TGTGCCAGCAGCCTTCGGGTCTACGAGCAGTACTTC.

The J gene is TRBJ2-1, the V gene TRBV9, with 8 positions matching TRBD2. V dropped 5 bases and J dropped 8; count of bases not matched to a gene: 15. Germline lookup yields CDR1 SGDLS and CDR2 YYNGEE. This CDR3 is built from 16 residues. Here the CDR3 reads CASSALGNGRADEQFF. DNA for the CDR3: TGTGCCAGCAGTGCCCTGGGCAACGGGAGGGCCGATGAGCAGTTCTTC. The variable domain in full, completed from reference TRBV9 and TRBJ2-1, reads DSGVTQTPKHLITATGQRVTLRCSPRSGDLSVYWYQQSLDQGLQFLIQYYNGEERAKGNILERFSAQQFPDLHSELNLSSLELGDSALYFCASSALGNGRADEQFFGPGTRLTVL.

The chain combines TRBV5-4 with TRBJ1-2; 9 bases agree with TRBD1. The V gene's germline CDR1 is SGHNT and CDR2 YYREEE (reference sequence). V shed 0 bases and J 4 bases; nucleotides not matched to a gene: 7. This CDR3 comprises 16 residues. This chain's CDR3 is CASSLGQGVLSYGYTF. CDR3 sequence (DNA): TGTGCCAGCAGCTTGGGACAGGGGGTTCTTAGCTATGGCTACACCTTC.

The V and J genes are TRBV7-2 and TRBJ2-5; 7 bases are a match to TRBD2. Germline CDR1 SGHTA, CDR2 FQGNSA. The CDR3 sequence is 14 residues long. With V trimmed by 4 bases and J by 5 bases, 7 bases remained unmatched. For the CDR3, the DNA is TGTGCCAGCAGCTCTGGACTAGAGGGTGAGACCCAGTACTTC. Its translation is CASSSGLEGETQYF. The full variable domain, completed using reference TRBV7-2 and TRBJ2-5, is GAGVSQSPSNKVTEKGKDVELRCDPISGHTALYWYRQSLGQGLEFLIYFQGNSAPDKSGLPSDRFSAERTGGSVSTLTIQRTQQEDSAVYLCASSSGLEGETQYFGPGTRLLVL.

This clone was seen only once. The chain has TRBV11-2 and TRBJ2-7; possible D gene TRBD1, 6 bases. Between the trimmed V and J ends, which lost 3 bases and 1 base, there was a span of 16 bases. Germline CDR1 reads SGHAT; CDR2 reads FQNNGV. The CDR3 has 16 residues. CDR3 in DNA: TGTGCCAGCAGCTTTGACGTTTTCGACAGGTCCTACGAGCAGTACTTC. The encoded protein is CASSFDVFDRSYEQYF.

This clone was recorded once. This chain joins TRBV10-1 and TRBJ2-3; 9 positions match TRBD2. Looked up from germline, CDR1 is WNHNN and CDR2 is SYGVQD (reference sequence). The CDR3 is 16 residues long. Losses at the gene ends were 3 bases for V and 4 bases for J; bases not matched to a gene: 8. CDR3 coding DNA: TGCGCCAGCAGTGATATCGGGACTAGCATGGCAGATACGCAGTATTTT. Its protein product is CASSDIGTSMADTQYF.

The rearrangement links TRBV27 to TRBJ2-7; possibly TRBD1 or TRBD2 for D (5 bases each). V lost 5 bases and J 1 base, leaving 12 bases between the germline ends. Germline V gives CDR1 MNHEY, CDR2 SMNVEV (reference sequence). The CDR3 runs 14 residues. The CDR3 reads CASSQPGPSYEQYF. As DNA, the CDR3 is TGTGCCAGCAGTCAGCCGGGACCTTCCTACGAGCAGTACTTC.

The chain recombines TRBV25-1 with TRBJ2-2; 10 positions match TRBD1. The CDR3 length is 17 residues. Germline CDR1 is MGHDK and CDR2 is SYGVNS. Trimming at V came to 5 bases and at J to 4 bases, leaving 10 bases not matched to a gene. The CDR3 sequence is CASSPRTGGFFTGELFF. The CDR3, as DNA: TGTGCCAGCAGTCCGCGGACAGGGGGTTTCTTCACCGGGGAGCTGTTTTTT. Full variable domain (outside the CDR3, taken from reference TRBV25-1 and TRBJ2-2): EADIYQTPRYLVIGTGKKITLECSQTMGHDKMYWYQQDPGMELHLIHYSYGVNSTEKGDLSSESTVSRIRTEHFPLTLESARPSHTSQYLCASSPRTGGFFTGELFFGEGSRLTVL.

The chain couples TRBV2 to TRBJ2-4; a weak D match, TRBD2 (5 bases). The CDR3 covers 10 residues. The V end was cut by 6 bases, the J end by 13 bases, with 10 bases between. The V gene's germline CDR1 is SNHLY and CDR2 FYNNEI. The CDR3 here is CASRGGEQYF. Here the CDR3 DNA reads TGTGCCAGCAGAGGTGGGGAGCAGTACTTC.

This chain joins TRBV29-1 and TRBJ2-5; D is ambiguous. Germline loops: CDR1 SQVTM, CDR2 ANQGSEA. The V and J ends lost 3 bases and 5 bases respectively, with 10 bases between them. There are 12 residues in the CDR3. The CDR3 bases are TGCAGCGTTGATAGGTCGATGGAGACCCAGTACTTC. Protein product: CSVDRSMETQYF.

V usage is TRBV7-9 and J usage is TRBJ1-2, with a possible D match to TRBD1 (6 bases). The CDR3 loop spans 15 amino acids. Germline V gene lookup returns CDR1 SEHNR and CDR2 FQNEAQ (reference sequence). V was clipped by 5 bases and J by 7 bases, with 20 bases between them. The CDR3 reads CASSTPGQGSLGYTF. DNA of the CDR3: TGTGCCAGCAGCACTCCCGGGCAGGGGTCCCTTGGCTACACCTTC.

This clone was detected once. J is TRBJ2-2 and V is TRBV11-2, with unresolved D. Per the germline V gene, CDR1 is SGHAT and CDR2 is FQNNGV. Trimming shortened V by 2 bases and J by 6 bases, and 7 bases separated the two germline ends. The CDR3 totals 13 residues. The CDR3 is CASSLKLAGELFF. The CDR3 bases are TGTGCCAGCAGCTTAAAGTTGGCCGGGGAGCTGTTTTTT.